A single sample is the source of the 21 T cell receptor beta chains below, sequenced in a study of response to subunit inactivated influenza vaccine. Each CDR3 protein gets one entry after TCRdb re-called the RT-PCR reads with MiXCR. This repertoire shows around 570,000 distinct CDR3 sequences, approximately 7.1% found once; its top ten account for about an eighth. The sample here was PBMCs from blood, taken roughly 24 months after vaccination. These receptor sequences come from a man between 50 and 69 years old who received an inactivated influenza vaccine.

CDR3 sequence: CSVARDNSGANVLTF. The CDR3 DNA reads TGCAGCGTTGCCCGGGACAACTCTGGGGCCAACGTCCTGACTTTC. This sequence joins TRBV29-1 and TRBJ2-6; possibly TRBD1 for D (6 bases). Looked up from germline, CDR1 is SQVTM and CDR2 is ANQGSEA. The CDR3 length is 15 residues. Trimming cost V 4 bases and J 0 bases, with 10 bases left between them.

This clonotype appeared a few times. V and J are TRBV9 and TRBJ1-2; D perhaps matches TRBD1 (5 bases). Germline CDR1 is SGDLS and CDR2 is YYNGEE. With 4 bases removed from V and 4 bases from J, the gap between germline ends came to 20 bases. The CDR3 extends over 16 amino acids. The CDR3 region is CASSPGGFGKTYGYTF. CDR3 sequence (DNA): TGTGCCAGCAGCCCGGGGGGTTTTGGGAAGACCTATGGCTACACCTTC.

Here the CDR3 DNA reads TGTGCCAGCAGTTACCGTGAGGCGGGGGAGATGAATACGCAGTATTTT. Protein sequence: CASSYREAGEMNTQYF. The chain employs TRBV6-5 and TRBJ2-3; 7 positions agree with TRBD2. V lost 2 bases to trimming and J lost 7 bases; unmatched junction nucleotides: 12. CDR3 length: 16 amino acids. Germline loops: CDR1 MNHEY, CDR2 SVGAGI.

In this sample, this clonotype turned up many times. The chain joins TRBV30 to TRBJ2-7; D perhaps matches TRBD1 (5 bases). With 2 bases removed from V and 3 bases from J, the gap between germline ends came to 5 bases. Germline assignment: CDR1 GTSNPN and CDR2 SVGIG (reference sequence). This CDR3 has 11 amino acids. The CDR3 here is CAWSQGYEQYF. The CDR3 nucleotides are TGTGCCTGGAGTCAGGGCTACGAGCAGTACTTC.

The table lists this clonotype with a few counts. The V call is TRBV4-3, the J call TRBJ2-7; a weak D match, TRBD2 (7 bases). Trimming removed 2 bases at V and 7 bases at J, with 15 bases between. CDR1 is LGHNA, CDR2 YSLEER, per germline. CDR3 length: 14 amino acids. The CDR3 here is CASSQLTGGREQYF. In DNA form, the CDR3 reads TGCGCCAGCAGCCAACTCACGGGGGGCAGGGAGCAGTACTTC.

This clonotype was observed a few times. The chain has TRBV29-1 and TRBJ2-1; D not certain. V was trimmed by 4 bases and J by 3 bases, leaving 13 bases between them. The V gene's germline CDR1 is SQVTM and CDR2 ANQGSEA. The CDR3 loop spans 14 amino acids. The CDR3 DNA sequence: TGCAGCGTTGTAATCCGCGGAAACTACAATGAGCAGTTCTTC. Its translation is CSVVIRGNYNEQFF.

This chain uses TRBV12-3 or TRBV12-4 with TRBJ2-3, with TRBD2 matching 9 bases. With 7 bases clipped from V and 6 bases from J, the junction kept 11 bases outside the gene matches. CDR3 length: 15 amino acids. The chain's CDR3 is CASTGLAGVPDTQYF. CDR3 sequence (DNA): TGTGCCAGCACAGGATTAGCGGGAGTTCCGGATACGCAGTATTTT.

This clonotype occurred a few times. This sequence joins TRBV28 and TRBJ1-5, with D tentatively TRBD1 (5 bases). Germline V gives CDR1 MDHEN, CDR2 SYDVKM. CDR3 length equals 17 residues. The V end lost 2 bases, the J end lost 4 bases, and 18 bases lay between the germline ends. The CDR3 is CASSLTTDDSRNQPQHF. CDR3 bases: TGTGCCAGCAGTTTAACAACCGATGACAGCAGAAATCAGCCCCAGCATTTT.

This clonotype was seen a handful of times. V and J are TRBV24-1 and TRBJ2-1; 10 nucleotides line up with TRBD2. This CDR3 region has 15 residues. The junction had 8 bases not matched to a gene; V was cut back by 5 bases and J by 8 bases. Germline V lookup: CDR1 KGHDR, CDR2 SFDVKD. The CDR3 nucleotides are TGTGCCACCAGTGCCAGCGGGAGGGCCAAACATGAGCAGTTCTTC. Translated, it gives CATSASGRAKHEQFF.

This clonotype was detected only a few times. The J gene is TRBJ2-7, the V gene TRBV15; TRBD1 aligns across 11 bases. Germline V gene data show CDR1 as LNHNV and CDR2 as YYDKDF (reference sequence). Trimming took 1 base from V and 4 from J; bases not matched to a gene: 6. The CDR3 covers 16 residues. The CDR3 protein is CATSRGMDRGLYEQYF. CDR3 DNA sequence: TGTGCCACCAGCAGAGGAATGGACAGGGGGCTTTACGAGCAGTACTTC.

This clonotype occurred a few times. CDR3 sequence reads: CAIRTSLASYEQYF. For the CDR3, the DNA is TGTGCCATCAGGACCAGCCTCGCCTCCTACGAGCAGTACTTC. This rearrangement joins TRBV10-3 to TRBJ2-7, with no clear D. V gave up 6 bases and J gave up 0 bases, with 12 bases separating them. From germline, CDR1 is ENHRY and CDR2 SYGVKD. This CDR3 is 14 amino acids long.

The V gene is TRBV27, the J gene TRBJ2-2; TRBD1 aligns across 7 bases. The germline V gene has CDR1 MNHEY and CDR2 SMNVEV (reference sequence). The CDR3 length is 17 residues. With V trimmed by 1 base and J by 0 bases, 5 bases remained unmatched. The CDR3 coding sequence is TGTGCCAGCAGTTTATGGACAGGCCTCGCGAACACCGGGGAGCTGTTTTTT. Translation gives CASSLWTGLANTGELFF.

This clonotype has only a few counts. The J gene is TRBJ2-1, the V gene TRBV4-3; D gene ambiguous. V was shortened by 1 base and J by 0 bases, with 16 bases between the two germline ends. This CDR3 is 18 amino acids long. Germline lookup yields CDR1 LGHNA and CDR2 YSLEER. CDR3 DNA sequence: TGCGCCAGCAGCCAAGCATTACGTCCCCTCCGCTCCTACAATGAGCAGTTCTTC. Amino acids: CASSQALRPLRSYNEQFF.

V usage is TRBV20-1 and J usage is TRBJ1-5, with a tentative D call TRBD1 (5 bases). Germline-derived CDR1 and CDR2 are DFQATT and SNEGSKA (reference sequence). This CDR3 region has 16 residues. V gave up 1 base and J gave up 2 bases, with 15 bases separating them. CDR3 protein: CSARVPLSGGNQPQHF. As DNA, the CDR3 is TGCAGTGCTAGAGTGCCTCTCTCGGGGGGCAATCAGCCCCAGCATTTT.

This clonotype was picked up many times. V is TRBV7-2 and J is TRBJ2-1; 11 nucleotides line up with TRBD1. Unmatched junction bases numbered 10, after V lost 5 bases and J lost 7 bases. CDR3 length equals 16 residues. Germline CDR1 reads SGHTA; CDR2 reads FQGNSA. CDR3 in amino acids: CASSPLTGTGGNEQFF. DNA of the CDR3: TGTGCCAGCAGCCCCTTAACCGGGACAGGGGGAAATGAGCAGTTCTTC. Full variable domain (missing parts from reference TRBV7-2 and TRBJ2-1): GAGVSQSPSNKVTEKGKDVELRCDPISGHTALYWYRQSLGQGLEFLIYFQGNSAPDKSGLPSDRFSAERTGGSVSTLTIQRTQQEDSAVYLCASSPLTGTGGNEQFFGPGTRLTVL.

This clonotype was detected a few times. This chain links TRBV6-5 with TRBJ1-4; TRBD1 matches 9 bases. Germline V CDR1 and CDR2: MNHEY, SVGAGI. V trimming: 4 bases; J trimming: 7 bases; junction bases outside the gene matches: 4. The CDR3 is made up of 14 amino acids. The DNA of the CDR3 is TGTGCCAGCAGTTCGGACAGGGGTAGTGAAAAACTGTTTTTT. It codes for CASSSDRGSEKLFF.

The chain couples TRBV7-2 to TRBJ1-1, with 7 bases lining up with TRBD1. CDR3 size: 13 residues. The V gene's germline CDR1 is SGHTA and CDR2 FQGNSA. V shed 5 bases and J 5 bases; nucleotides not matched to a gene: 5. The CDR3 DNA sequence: TGTGCCAGCAGCCCGTACAGGGGAACTGAAGCTTTCTTT. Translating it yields CASSPYRGTEAFF.

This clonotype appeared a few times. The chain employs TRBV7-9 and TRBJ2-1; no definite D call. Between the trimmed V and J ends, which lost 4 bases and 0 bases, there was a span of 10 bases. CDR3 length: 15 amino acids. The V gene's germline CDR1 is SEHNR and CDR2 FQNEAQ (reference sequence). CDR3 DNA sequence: TGTGCCAGCAGCTCCCCCCTAAACTCCTACAATGAGCAGTTCTTC. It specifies CASSSPLNSYNEQFF.

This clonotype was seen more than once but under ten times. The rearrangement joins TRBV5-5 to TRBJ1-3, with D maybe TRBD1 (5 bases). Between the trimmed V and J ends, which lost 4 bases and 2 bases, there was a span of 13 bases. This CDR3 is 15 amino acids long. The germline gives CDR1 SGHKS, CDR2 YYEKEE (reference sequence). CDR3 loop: CASSPPGGAGNTIYF. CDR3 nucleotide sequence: TGTGCCAGCAGCCCGCCGGGGGGGGCTGGAAACACCATATATTTT.

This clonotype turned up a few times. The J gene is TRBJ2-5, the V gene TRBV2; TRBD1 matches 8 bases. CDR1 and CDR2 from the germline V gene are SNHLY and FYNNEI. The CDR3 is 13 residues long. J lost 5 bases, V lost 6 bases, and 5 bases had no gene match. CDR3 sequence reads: CASRGTGGETQYF. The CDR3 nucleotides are TGTGCCAGCAGAGGGACAGGAGGGGAGACCCAGTACTTC.

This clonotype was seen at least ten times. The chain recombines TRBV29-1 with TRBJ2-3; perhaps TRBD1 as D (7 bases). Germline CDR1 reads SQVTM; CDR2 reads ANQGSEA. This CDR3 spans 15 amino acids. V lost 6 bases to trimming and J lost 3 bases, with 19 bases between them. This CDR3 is CSVKGGPAGTDTQYF. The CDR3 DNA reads TGCAGCGTAAAAGGGGGCCCCGCGGGGACAGATACGCAGTATTTT.